The sequence of this T cell receptor (beta chain) was determined in a study of T cells in localized non-small cell lung cancer. General study results and limits: Adjacent uninvolved lung tissue had the highest T cell clonality, exceeding tumor. Adjacent lung held a median approximately 50 of the top 100 tumor clones.

Comment on this clone: Its specificity is unknown.

CDR1 and CDR2 from the germline V gene are SGHAT and FQDESV (reference sequence). CDR3 length equals 15 residues. The V gene end was trimmed by 4 bases and the J gene end by 8 bases; junction bases not matched to a gene: 8. The repertoire was sequenced with immunoSEQ multiplex PCR; TCRdb's copy has only in-frame clones and lacks some. The repertoire holds thousands of clones, with about 25% as singletons. Sequencing used lung tumor tissue, obtained before any cancer treatment. This sequence was found in a male donor aged 60 or older with stage I lung adenocarcinoma. The gene calls are TRBV11-1 and TRBJ1-6, with 7 bases identical to TRBD1. This CDR3 is CASSSEGTVDSPLHF. The CDR3 region has the DNA TGTGCCAGCAGCTCAGAGGGGACAGTTGATTCACCCCTCCACTTT.